This record concerns one TCR beta chain sequence. This sample is drawn from a study of blood T cell repertoires in COVID-19. For the study at large: Donors in the United States, Italy and Spain gave samples during acute or convalescent COVID-19.

How the authors handled the data: From reference gene primer amplification, estimates of nucleated cell counts were derived. The repertoire was sequenced with immunoSEQ multiplex PCR; TCRdb's copy has only in-frame clones and lacks some. That table is the source of V, J and clone size, and D and trimming were worked out from the DNA. The sample shows fewer than 400,000 clones, around 85% of them seen only once. The CDR3 runs to 16 residues. In germline, CDR1 is SGHDN, CDR2 FVKESK. The V gene lost 4 bases and the J gene lost 4 bases, with 18 bases spanning the gap. The clonotype was recovered from a woman between 18 and 30 years old with acute or convalescent COVID-19. The V and J genes are TRBV14 and TRBJ2-3; D is possibly TRBD1 (6 bases). The sequencing sample was made of peripheral blood. The CDR3 sequence: CASSPPRRGGPDTQYF. Here the CDR3 DNA reads TGTGCCAGCAGCCCTCCCCGCAGGGGTGGCCCAGATACGCAGTATTTT.